This T cell receptor (beta chain) was sequenced in a study of T cell changes during pregnancy in multiple sclerosis. This clone was detected once. Here immunoSEQ multiplex PCR was the method, and the copy in TCRdb shows in-frame clones only, minus some. This table has some 60,000 clones, about 83% appearing once. This receptor was taken from a human donor whose cells served as feeder cells for cultures in a pregnancy study. The sample was peripheral blood from another person, used as feeder cells.

CDR3 nucleotide sequence: TGTGCCAGTCATGGGGGCGCAGGAAAACTGTTTTTT. Translation gives CASHGGAGKLFF. This chain links TRBV19 with TRBJ1-4; weak D call: TRBD1 (6 bases). The CDR3 loop spans 12 amino acids. V was cut by 8 bases and J by 10 bases, with 14 bases left in between. CDR1 and CDR2 from the germline V gene are LNHDA and SQIVND (reference sequence).